A selection of T cell receptor beta chains follows, all from one sample in a study of shared clonotypes between healthy human individuals. Using immunoSEQ multiplex PCR, the repertoire was profiled, and TCRdb retains in-frame clones only, with some absent. The sample includes about 700,000 clones, under 80% seen only once; the top ten take about 1.7%. Sequenced sample: memory CD4+ T cells sorted from blood. The receptors derive from a woman between 25 and 40 years old in good health. Both conserved end residues are part of each CDR3. D genes are given only for firm matches. The size field is filled for only some rows; it gives once, few, many or a size class.

clone size: -; V gene: TRBV12-5; J gene: TRBJ2-1; D gene: TRBD2; CDR3 DNA: TGTGCTAGTGGTTTGGACTCCTTCTCAGGAGCGGGAGTTTTCAATGAGCAGTTCTTC; CDR3 protein: CASGLDSFSGAGVFNEQFF
clone size: -; V gene: TRBV28; J gene: TRBJ1-2; D gene: -; CDR3 DNA: TGTGCCAGCAGTTTAGTGGGGCCACGCAACTATGGCTACACCTTC; CDR3 protein: CASSLVGPRNYGYTF
clone size: -; V gene: TRBV11-2; J gene: TRBJ2-1; D gene: -; CDR3 DNA: TGTGCCAGCGGGAGCACTTCCTACAATGAGCAGTTCTTC; CDR3 protein: CASGSTSYNEQFF
clone size: -; V gene: TRBV28; J gene: TRBJ2-1; D gene: TRBD2; CDR3 DNA: TGTGCCAGCAGTTCATGGACTAGCGGGAGTCATGAGCAGTTCTTC; CDR3 protein: CASSSWTSGSHEQFF
clone size: -; V gene: TRBV9; J gene: TRBJ2-2; D gene: -; CDR3 DNA: TGTGCCAGCAGCGTATCAGCAGGGACTACCGGGGAGCTGTTTTTT; CDR3 protein: CASSVSAGTTGELFF
clone size: -; V gene: TRBV19; J gene: TRBJ2-3; D gene: -; CDR3 DNA: TGTGCCAGTAACCCGGGAGTGGCCACGTATACGCAGTATTTT; CDR3 protein: CASNPGVATYTQYF
clone size: -; V gene: TRBV5-5; J gene: TRBJ2-1; D gene: -; CDR3 DNA: TGTGCCAGCAGCTTGGCCTTCAGGGCTACCTACAATGAGCAGTTCTTC; CDR3 protein: CASSLAFRATYNEQFF
clone size: -; V gene: TRBV4-2; J gene: TRBJ1-5; D gene: -; CDR3 DNA: TGTGCCAGCAGCCAAGAATTCAGACAGGACCATCAGCCCCAGCATTTT; CDR3 protein: CASSQEFRQDHQPQHF
clone size: -; V gene: TRBV6-1; J gene: TRBJ2-3; D gene: TRBD1; CDR3 DNA: TGTGCCAGCAGTGGGGACAGGGTGGAAGATACGCAGTATTTT; CDR3 protein: CASSGDRVEDTQYF
clone size: -; V gene: TRBV6-5; J gene: TRBJ2-7; D gene: -; CDR3 DNA: TGTGCCAGCAGCGAGTGGCATGAGCAGTACTTC; CDR3 protein: CASSEWHEQYF
clone size: -; V gene: TRBV28; J gene: TRBJ1-5; D gene: -; CDR3 DNA: TGTGCCAGCACCGCCGGTTGGGCGGGCAATCAGCCCCAGCATTTT; CDR3 protein: CASTAGWAGNQPQHF
clone size: -; V gene: TRBV5-4; J gene: TRBJ2-3; D gene: -; CDR3 DNA: TGTGCCAGCAGCTTGGGGGATTCCGTAACAGATACGCAGTATTTT; CDR3 protein: CASSLGDSVTDTQYF
clone size: -; V gene: TRBV6-5; J gene: TRBJ2-1; D gene: -; CDR3 DNA: TGTGCCAGCAGTCCCAGGGGAAAGGAGCAGTTCTTC; CDR3 protein: CASSPRGKEQFF
clone size: -; V gene: TRBV7-9; J gene: TRBJ2-2; D gene: TRBD2; CDR3 DNA: TGTGCCAGCGAGGCTAGCGGGAGAGGGAAAACCGGGGAGCTGTTTTTT; CDR3 protein: CASEASGRGKTGELFF
clone size: once; V gene: TRBV28; J gene: TRBJ1-1; D gene: -; CDR3 DNA: TGTGCCAGCAGCGGGGGGCACAGGGAAGCTTTCTTT; CDR3 protein: CASSGGHREAFF
clone size: -; V gene: TRBV27; J gene: TRBJ2-2; D gene: -; CDR3 DNA: TGTGCCAGCAGTCCGAGAGCGGAGGCCGGGGAGCTGTTTTTT; CDR3 protein: CASSPRAEAGELFF
clone size: -; V gene: TRBV6-6; J gene: TRBJ2-5; D gene: -; CDR3 DNA: TGTGCCAGCTCCGGCGGGGCGGAGACCCAGTACTTC; CDR3 protein: CASSGGAETQYF
clone size: -; V gene: TRBV19; J gene: TRBJ2-5; D gene: -; CDR3 DNA: TGTGCCAGTAGTAAGGGGAGTACGGAGACCCAGTACTTC; CDR3 protein: CASSKGSTETQYF
clone size: -; V gene: TRBV2; J gene: TRBJ1-5; D gene: -; CDR3 DNA: TGTGCCAGCAGTGAAACGGTAGTCCGGAATCAGCCCCAGCATTTT; CDR3 protein: CASSETVVRNQPQHF
clone size: -; V gene: TRBV11-2; J gene: TRBJ2-2; D gene: -; CDR3 DNA: TGTGCCAGCAGCTTAGGTGGCTACAACACCGGGGAGCTGTTTTTT; CDR3 protein: CASSLGGYNTGELFF
clone size: -; V gene: TRBV5-6; J gene: TRBJ2-7; D gene: TRBD1; CDR3 DNA: TGTGCCAGCAGCCGACGGGACAGGGGGTCCTACGAGCAGTACTTC; CDR3 protein: CASSRRDRGSYEQYF
clone size: -; V gene: TRBV7-6; J gene: TRBJ2-1; D gene: TRBD2; CDR3 DNA: TGTGCCAGCAGCAAAGAGCGGGGCAACCAACACTACAATGAGCAGTTCTTC; CDR3 protein: CASSKERGNQHYNEQFF
clone size: -; V gene: TRBV28; J gene: TRBJ1-3; D gene: -; CDR3 DNA: TGTGCCAGCAGTTTAACCGGAAACACCATATATTTT; CDR3 protein: CASSLTGNTIYF
clone size: -; V gene: TRBV7-3; J gene: TRBJ1-2; D gene: TRBD1; CDR3 DNA: TGTGCCAGCAGCTATAGACAGGGCAACTATGGCTACACCTTC; CDR3 protein: CASSYRQGNYGYTF
clone size: -; V gene: TRBV5-1; J gene: TRBJ2-1; D gene: TRBD2; CDR3 DNA: TGCGCCAGCAGCCCGTCACTAGCGGGAGAGGGAGAGCAGTTCTTC; CDR3 protein: CASSPSLAGEGEQFF
clone size: -; V gene: TRBV6-1; J gene: TRBJ2-3; D gene: -; CDR3 DNA: TGTGCCAGCAGGCTAGACAGTCCAGATACGCAGTATTTT; CDR3 protein: CASRLDSPDTQYF
clone size: -; V gene: TRBV19; J gene: TRBJ2-5; D gene: -; CDR3 DNA: TGTGCCAGTAGTATCCCCGACAGCCAAGAGACCCAGTACTTC; CDR3 protein: CASSIPDSQETQYF
clone size: few; V gene: TRBV4-1; J gene: TRBJ2-3; D gene: -; CDR3 DNA: TGCGCCACCTCTGGGGGGCAAAACACAGATACGCAGTATTTT; CDR3 protein: CATSGGQNTDTQYF
clone size: -; V gene: TRBV28; J gene: TRBJ2-6; D gene: -; CDR3 DNA: TGTGCCAGCACCCGAAGGGTGGCAGGTGGGGCCAACGTCCTGACTTTC; CDR3 protein: CASTRRVAGGANVLTF
clone size: -; V gene: TRBV7-9; J gene: TRBJ2-1; D gene: -; CDR3 DNA: TGTGCCAGCAGCCCACACAACTCCAACGAGCAGTTCTTC; CDR3 protein: CASSPHNSNEQFF
clone size: -; V gene: TRBV7-9; J gene: TRBJ2-1; D gene: TRBD2; CDR3 DNA: TGTGCCAGCAGCTTAGCGCTAGCGGGAGGGACCTACAATGAGCAGTTCTTC; CDR3 protein: CASSLALAGGTYNEQFF
clone size: few; V gene: TRBV6-1; J gene: TRBJ1-2; D gene: -; CDR3 DNA: TGTGCCAGCGGGGACGGGTATGGCTACACCTTC; CDR3 protein: CASGDGYGYTF
clone size: few; V gene: TRBV7-9; J gene: TRBJ2-7; D gene: -; CDR3 DNA: TGTGCCAGCAGCAACCATGGCGGGGACGAGCAGTACTTC; CDR3 protein: CASSNHGGDEQYF
clone size: few; V gene: TRBV27; J gene: TRBJ2-7; D gene: -; CDR3 DNA: TGTGCCAGCAGTCGACGACAGGAGCCCATCTACGAGCAGTACTTC; CDR3 protein: CASSRRQEPIYEQYF
clone size: -; V gene: TRBV27; J gene: TRBJ1-3; D gene: -; CDR3 DNA: TGTGCCAGCAGTTTGAACGGACCAAATTCTGGAAACACCATATATTTT; CDR3 protein: CASSLNGPNSGNTIYF
clone size: -; V gene: TRBV9; J gene: TRBJ2-7; D gene: -; CDR3 DNA: TGTGCCAGCAGCGTTACGGGGGAAAGCGCCTACGAGCAGTACTTC; CDR3 protein: CASSVTGESAYEQYF
clone size: once; V gene: TRBV15; J gene: TRBJ1-4; D gene: -; CDR3 DNA: TGTGCCACCAGCAGAGTGGGCAGGGCCGAAGAAAAACTGTTTTTT; CDR3 protein: CATSRVGRAEEKLFF
clone size: few; V gene: TRBV4-1; J gene: TRBJ1-6; D gene: TRBD1; CDR3 DNA: TGCGCCAGCAGCCAAGAACTGGACAGGGGGAGACCCCTCCACTTT; CDR3 protein: CASSQELDRGRPLHF
clone size: -; V gene: TRBV19; J gene: TRBJ2-6; D gene: TRBD1; CDR3 DNA: TGTGCCAGTAGCCCCTCCGGGACAGGGTTCTCTGGGACCAACGTCCTGACTTTC; CDR3 protein: CASSPSGTGFSGTNVLTF